A selection of T cell receptor beta chains follows, all from one sample in a study of blood T cell repertoires in COVID-19. Assay used: immunoSEQ multiplex PCR; TCRdb lists only in-frame clones, some missing. The sample records roughly 97,000 clones, 90% being singletons. Material: peripheral blood. The receptors come from a man aged 60 to 75 with acute or convalescent COVID-19. Each CDR3 is given with its conserved first and last residue. D genes are given only for firm matches. Clone size is stated in some rows and not others, as once, few, many or a class when expanded.

j_call v_call clone_size d_call cdr3_aa cdr3_nt
TRBJ1-2 TRBV5-1 - - CASSLGTEFYGYTF TGCGCCAGCAGCTTGGGTACAGAATTTTATGGCTACACCTTC
TRBJ1-2 TRBV19 - TRBD1 CASSIDEQGATYLYGYTF TGTGCCAGTAGTATAGATGAGCAGGGGGCAACATACCTCTATGGCTACACCTTC
TRBJ1-1 TRBV18 once - CASSPLQGRTEAFF TGTGCCAGCTCACCACTACAGGGTAGGACTGAAGCTTTCTTT
TRBJ1-2 TRBV7-9 - TRBD1 CASSFRDRVYGYTF TGTGCCAGCAGCTTCCGGGACAGGGTATATGGCTACACCTTC
TRBJ2-2 TRBV18 - TRBD1 CASSPSRDREVTGELFF TGTGCCAGCTCGCCCTCCCGGGACAGGGAGGTCACCGGGGAGCTGTTTTTT
TRBJ1-4 TRBV5-1 once - CASSLALLGATGELFF TGCGCCAGCAGCTTGGCCCTACTGGGTGCGACGGGGGAACTGTTTTTT
TRBJ2-5 TRBV13 - - CASSLVQETQYF TGTGCCAGCAGCTTAGTCCAGGAGACCCAGTACTTC
TRBJ1-6 TRBV12-3/TRBV12-4 - - CASSLGANSPLHF TGTGCCAGCAGTTTAGGGGCCAATTCACCCCTCCACTTT
TRBJ1-2 TRBV4-1 - - CASSHLAEKYGYTF TGCGCCAGCAGCCATTTGGCGGAAAAATATGGCTACACCTTC
TRBJ2-1 TRBV6-1 - TRBD2 CASSEGTRLAAWFF TGTGCCAGCAGTGAAGGAACCAGACTAGCGGCTTGGTTCTTC
TRBJ1-1 TRBV5-4 - TRBD1 CASSPGDRVYTEAFF TGTGCCAGCAGCCCAGGGGACAGGGTATACACTGAAGCTTTCTTT
TRBJ1-1 TRBV27 - - CASSLYREWGTEAFF TGTGCCAGCAGTTTGTACAGGGAGTGGGGCACTGAAGCTTTCTTT
TRBJ1-2 TRBV28 - TRBD1 CASSQGGTAYGYTF TGTGCCAGCAGCCAAGGCGGGACAGCCTATGGCTACACCTTC
TRBJ1-2 TRBV3-1/TRBV3-2 - - CASSQDTGYGYTF TGTGCCAGCAGCCAAGACACAGGGTATGGCTACACCTTC
TRBJ1-3 TRBV6-5 - - CASSPTGLAGNTIYF TGTGCCAGCAGTCCTACAGGGTTAGCTGGAAACACCATATATTTT
TRBJ1-2 TRBV9 - - CASSVGGTDFNYGYTF TGTGCCAGCAGCGTAGGAGGGACTGATTTTAACTATGGCTACACCTTC
TRBJ2-7 TRBV4-2 - - CASSQVEGTYEQYF TGTGCCAGCAGCCAAGTGGAGGGTACCTACGAGCAGTACTTC
TRBJ2-2 TRBV18 - TRBD1 CASSPQGVLNTGELFF TGTGCCAGCTCACCTCAGGGGGTCCTGAACACCGGGGAGCTGTTTTTT